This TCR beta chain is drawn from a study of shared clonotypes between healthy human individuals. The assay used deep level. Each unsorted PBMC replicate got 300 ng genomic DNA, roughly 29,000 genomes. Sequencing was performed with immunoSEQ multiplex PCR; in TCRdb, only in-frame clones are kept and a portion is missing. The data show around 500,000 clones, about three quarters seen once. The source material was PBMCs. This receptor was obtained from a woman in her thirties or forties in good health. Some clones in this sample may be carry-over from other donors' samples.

CDR3 in DNA: TGTGCCAGCAGCCCAGTACAGGGCTCTGGAAACACCATATATTTT. This sequence encodes CASSPVQGSGNTIYF. The chain carries TRBV11-2 and TRBJ1-3; D is perhaps TRBD1 (6 bases). The CDR3 is 15 residues long. V lost 5 bases and J 0 bases, leaving 11 bases between the germline ends. Germline lookup yields CDR1 SGHAT and CDR2 FQNNGV.